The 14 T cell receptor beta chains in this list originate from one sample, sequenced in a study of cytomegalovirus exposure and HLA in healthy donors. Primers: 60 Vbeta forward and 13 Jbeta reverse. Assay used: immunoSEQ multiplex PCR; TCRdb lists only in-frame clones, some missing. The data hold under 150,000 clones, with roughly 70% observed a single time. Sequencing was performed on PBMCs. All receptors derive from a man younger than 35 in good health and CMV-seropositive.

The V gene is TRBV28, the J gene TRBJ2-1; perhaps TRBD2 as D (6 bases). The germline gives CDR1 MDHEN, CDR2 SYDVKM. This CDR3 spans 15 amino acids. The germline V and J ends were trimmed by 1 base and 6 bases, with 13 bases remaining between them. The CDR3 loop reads CASSLSGGLGNEQFF. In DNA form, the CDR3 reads TGTGCCAGCAGTTTATCCGGGGGATTGGGCAATGAGCAGTTCTTC.

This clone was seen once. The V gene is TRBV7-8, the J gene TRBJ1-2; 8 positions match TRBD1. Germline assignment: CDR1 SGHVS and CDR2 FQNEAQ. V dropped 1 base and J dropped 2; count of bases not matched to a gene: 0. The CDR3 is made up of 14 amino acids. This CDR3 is CASSLGQGNYGYTF. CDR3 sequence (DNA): TGTGCCAGCAGCTTAGGACAGGGGAACTATGGCTACACCTTC.

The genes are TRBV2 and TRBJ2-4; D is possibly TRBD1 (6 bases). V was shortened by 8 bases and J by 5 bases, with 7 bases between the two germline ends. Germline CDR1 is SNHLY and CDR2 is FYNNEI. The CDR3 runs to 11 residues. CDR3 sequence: CASYRENIQYF. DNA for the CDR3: TGTGCCAGCTACAGGGAAAACATTCAGTACTTC.

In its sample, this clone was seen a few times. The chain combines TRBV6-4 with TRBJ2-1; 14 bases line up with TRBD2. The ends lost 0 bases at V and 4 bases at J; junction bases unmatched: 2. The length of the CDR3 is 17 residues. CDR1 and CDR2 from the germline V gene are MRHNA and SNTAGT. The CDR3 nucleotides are TGTGCCAGCAGTGACTCGACTAGCGGGGGGGGGTACAATGAGCAGTTCTTC. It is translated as CASSDSTSGGGYNEQFF.

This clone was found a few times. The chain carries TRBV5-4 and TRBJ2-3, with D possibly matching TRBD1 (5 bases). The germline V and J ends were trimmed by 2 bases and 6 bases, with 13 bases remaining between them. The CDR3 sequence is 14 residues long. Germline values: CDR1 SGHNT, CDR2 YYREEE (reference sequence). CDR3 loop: CASSLSQGYDTQYF. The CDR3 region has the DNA TGTGCCAGCAGCTTATCTCAGGGCTACGATACGCAGTATTTT.

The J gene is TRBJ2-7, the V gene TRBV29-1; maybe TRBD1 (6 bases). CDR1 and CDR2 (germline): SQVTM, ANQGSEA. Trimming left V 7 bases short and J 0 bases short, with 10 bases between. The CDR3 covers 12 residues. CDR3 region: CSALRGSYEQYF. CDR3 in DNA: TGCAGCGCGCTCAGGGGCTCCTACGAGCAGTACTTC.

The CDR3 DNA sequence: TGCGCCAGCAGCTTGGCGGGTGCAGTTGGACAGCCCCAGCATTTT. Translating it yields CASSLAGAVGQPQHF. This rearrangement joins TRBV5-1 to TRBJ1-5; D call uncertain. The V gene lost 0 bases and the J gene lost 7 bases, with 14 bases spanning the gap. This CDR3 region has 15 residues. Germline-derived CDR1 and CDR2 are SGHRS and YFSETQ.

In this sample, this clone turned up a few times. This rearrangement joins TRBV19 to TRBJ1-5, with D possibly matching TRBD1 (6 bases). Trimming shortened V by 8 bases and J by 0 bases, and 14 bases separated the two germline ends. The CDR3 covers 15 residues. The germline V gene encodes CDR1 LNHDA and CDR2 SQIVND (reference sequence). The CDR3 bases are TGTGCCAGTCAGCTTAGGACAGATAGCAATCAGCCCCAGCATTTT. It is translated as CASQLRTDSNQPQHF.

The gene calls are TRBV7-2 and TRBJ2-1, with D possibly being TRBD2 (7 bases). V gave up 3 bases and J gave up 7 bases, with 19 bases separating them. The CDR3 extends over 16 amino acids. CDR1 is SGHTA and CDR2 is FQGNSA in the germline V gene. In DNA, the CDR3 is TGTGCCAGCAGCTTGGGTTCGGCGGGGGCCGTAAATGAGCAGTTCTTC. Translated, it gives CASSLGSAGAVNEQFF.

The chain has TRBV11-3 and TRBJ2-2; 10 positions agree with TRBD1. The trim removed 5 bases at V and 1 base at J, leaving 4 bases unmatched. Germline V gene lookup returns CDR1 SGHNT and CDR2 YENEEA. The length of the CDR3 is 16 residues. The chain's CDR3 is CASSPRTGGNTGELFF. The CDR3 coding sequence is TGTGCCAGCAGCCCGAGGACAGGGGGGAACACCGGGGAGCTGTTTTTT.

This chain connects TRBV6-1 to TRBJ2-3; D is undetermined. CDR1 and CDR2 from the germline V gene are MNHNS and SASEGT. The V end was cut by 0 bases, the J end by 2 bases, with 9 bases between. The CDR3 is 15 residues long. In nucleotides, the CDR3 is TGTGCCAGCAGTGAAGCGCGGCGGTACACAGATACGCAGTATTTT. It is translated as CASSEARRYTDTQYF.

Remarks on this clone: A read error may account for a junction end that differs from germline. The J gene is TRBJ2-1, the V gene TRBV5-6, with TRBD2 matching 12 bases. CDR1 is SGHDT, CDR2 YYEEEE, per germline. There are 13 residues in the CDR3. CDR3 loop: CASSYGTSGQQLF. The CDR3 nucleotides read TGTGCCAGCAGCTACGGGACTAGCGGGCAGCAACTCTTC.

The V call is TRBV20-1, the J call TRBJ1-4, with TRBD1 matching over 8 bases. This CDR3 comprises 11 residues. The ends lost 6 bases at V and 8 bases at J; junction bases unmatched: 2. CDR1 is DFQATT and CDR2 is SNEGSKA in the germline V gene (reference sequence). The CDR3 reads CSAQGAEKLFF. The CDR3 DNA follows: TGCAGTGCCCAGGGGGCGGAAAAACTGTTTTTT.

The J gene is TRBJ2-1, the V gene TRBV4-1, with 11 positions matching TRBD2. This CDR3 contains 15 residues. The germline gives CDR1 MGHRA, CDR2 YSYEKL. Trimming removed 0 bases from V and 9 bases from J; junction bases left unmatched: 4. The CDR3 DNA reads TGCGCCAGCAGCCAAGATCGAACTAGCGGGGGTGAGCAGTTCTTC. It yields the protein CASSQDRTSGGEQFF.